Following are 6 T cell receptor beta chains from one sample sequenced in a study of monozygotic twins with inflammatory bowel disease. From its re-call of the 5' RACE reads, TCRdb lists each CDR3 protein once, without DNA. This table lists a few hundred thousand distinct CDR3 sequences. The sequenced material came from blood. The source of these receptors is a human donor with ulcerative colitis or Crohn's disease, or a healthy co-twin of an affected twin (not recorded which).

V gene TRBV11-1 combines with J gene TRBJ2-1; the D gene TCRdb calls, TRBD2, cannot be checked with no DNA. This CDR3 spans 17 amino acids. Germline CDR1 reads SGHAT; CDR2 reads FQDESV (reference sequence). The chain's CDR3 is CASSLKQGQPSYNEQFF.

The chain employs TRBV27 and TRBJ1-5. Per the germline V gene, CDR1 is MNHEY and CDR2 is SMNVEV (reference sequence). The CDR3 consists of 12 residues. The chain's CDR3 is CASRDGWGPQHF.

The chain's CDR3 is CASSRDRDNQETQYF. The V gene is TRBV4-3, the J gene TRBJ2-5; TCRdb reports TRBD1, a call that lacks DNA to check it against. Germline values: CDR1 LGHNA, CDR2 YSLEER. The CDR3 contains 15 residues.

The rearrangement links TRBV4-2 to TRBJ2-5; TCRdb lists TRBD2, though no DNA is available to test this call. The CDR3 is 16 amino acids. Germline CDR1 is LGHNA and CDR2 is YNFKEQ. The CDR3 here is CASQNQARSDQETQYF.

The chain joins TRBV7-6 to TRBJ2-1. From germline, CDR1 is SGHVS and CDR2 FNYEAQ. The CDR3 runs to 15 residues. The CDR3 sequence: CASSLEGIYGNEQFF.

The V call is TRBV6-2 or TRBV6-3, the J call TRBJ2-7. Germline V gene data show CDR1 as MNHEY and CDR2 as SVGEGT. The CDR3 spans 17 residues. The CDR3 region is CASSYYPVGGGTDEQYF.